The next 12 T cell receptor beta chains were all read from a single sample in a study of cytomegalovirus exposure and HLA in healthy donors. Researchers ran the PCR with 60 Vbeta and 13 Jbeta primers. Data came from immunoSEQ multiplex PCR; TCRdb stores just in-frame clones and leaves some out. Of about 150,000 clones in the sample, around 73% are singletons; the top ten hold 5.4%. Sequenced sample: PBMCs. The receptors shown here come from a woman between 18 and 30 years old in good health and CMV-seropositive.

The chain uses TRBV4-2 and TRBJ2-7; 7 bases map to TRBD1. The junction had 8 bases not matched to a gene; V was cut back by 5 bases and J by 4 bases. This CDR3 has 14 residues. The germline gives CDR1 LGHNA, CDR2 YNFKEQ. CDR3 in DNA: TGTGCCAGCAGCGCGCCGGGACAGATATACGAGCAGTACTTC. It yields the protein CASSAPGQIYEQYF.

This clone occurred a few times. V gene TRBV7-2 combines with J gene TRBJ1-2; no definite D call. The CDR3 sequence is 13 residues long. Looked up from germline, CDR1 is SGHTA and CDR2 is FQGNSA. Trimming removed 0 bases at V and 5 bases at J, with 7 bases between. CDR3 DNA: TGTGCCAGCAGCTTAGCTGGCGGATATGGCTACACCTTC. Translation: CASSLAGGYGYTF.

In DNA, the CDR3 is TGTGCCAGCAGCTTAGCCGGGGGTGCTAGTAGTTTCTCTGGAAACACCATATATTTT. It translates to CASSLAGGASSFSGNTIYF. The chain couples TRBV7-9 to TRBJ1-3, with D perhaps TRBD1 (5 bases). The CDR3 spans 19 residues. Germline V gene data show CDR1 as SEHNR and CDR2 as FQNEAQ (reference sequence). V lost 0 bases, J lost 0 bases, and 18 bases lay in between.

Notes on this clone: A read error may produce the germline difference seen at one junction end. The V and J genes are TRBV7-9 and TRBJ2-5; TRBD2 matches at 15 bases. CDR3 length equals 18 residues. CDR1 and CDR2 (germline): SEHNR, FQNEAQ (reference sequence). DNA of the CDR3: TGTGCCGGCAGCTTAGGACTAGCGGGGGGGCGAATAGCGGAGACCCAGTACTTC. Its protein product is CAGSLGLAGGRIAETQYF.

This sequence joins TRBV11-2 and TRBJ1-2; TRBD1 is a possible D gene (5 bases). The length of the CDR3 is 18 residues. The germline V gene encodes CDR1 SGHAT and CDR2 FQNNGV. With 0 bases removed from V and 4 bases from J, the gap between germline ends came to 21 bases. The CDR3 region has the DNA TGTGCCAGCAGCTTAGATTACGTGTGGGACTTTGAGGGCTATGGCTACACCTTC. This encodes CASSLDYVWDFEGYGYTF. The full variable domain, completed using reference TRBV11-2 and TRBJ1-2, is EAGVAQSPRYKIIEKRQSVAFWCNPISGHATLYWYQQILGQGPKLLIQFQNNGVVDDSQLPKDRFSAERLKGVDSTLKIQPAKLEDSAVYLCASSLDYVWDFEGYGYTFGSGTRLTVV.

The rearrangement uses TRBV6-5 and TRBJ2-2, with D possibly TRBD1 on 6 matching bases. From germline, CDR1 is MNHEY and CDR2 SVGAGI. V was clipped by 6 bases and J by 6 bases, with 8 bases between them. The CDR3 covers 12 residues. CDR3 bases: TGTGCCAGCAGACGACAGGCCGGGGAGCTGTTTTTT. Protein sequence: CASRRQAGELFF.

This chain connects TRBV2 to TRBJ2-5; 12 bases are shared with TRBD2. The J segment lost 1 base and the V segment lost 6 bases, leaving 9 bases of the junction unmatched. CDR3 length: 17 residues. CDR1 is SNHLY and CDR2 is FYNNEI in the germline V gene. CDR3 sequence: CASSLTSGGPPQETQYF. DNA of the CDR3: TGTGCCAGCAGCCTAACTAGCGGGGGGCCCCCCCAAGAGACCCAGTACTTC.

V is TRBV2 and J is TRBJ2-5; tentatively, D is TRBD1 (5 bases). Germline lookup yields CDR1 SNHLY and CDR2 FYNNEI. The CDR3 has 15 amino acids. V was pared by 3 bases and J by 1 base, with 12 bases between. CDR3 nucleotide sequence: TGTGCCAGCAGTGAGGGGCTTGCGGTCCAAGAGACCCAGTACTTC. It encodes CASSEGLAVQETQYF.

A single count supports this clone. The V and J genes are TRBV4-2 and TRBJ2-7, with D possibly matching TRBD1 (6 bases). This CDR3 contains 13 residues. The V and J ends lost 1 base and 5 bases respectively, with 9 bases between them. The germline CDR1 and CDR2 sequences are LGHNA and YNFKEQ. In nucleotides, the CDR3 is TGTGCCAGCAGCCAAGTAGGGGGTGACGAGCAGTACTTC. It yields the protein CASSQVGGDEQYF.

This rearrangement joins TRBV15 to TRBJ1-5, with 8 bases aligning to TRBD1. The CDR3 has 14 amino acids. The germline V gene encodes CDR1 LNHNV and CDR2 YYDKDF (reference sequence). J was trimmed by 2 bases and V by 5 bases; bases with no gene match: 2. The CDR3: CATSWTGRNQPQHF. Written as DNA, the CDR3 is TGTGCCACCAGCTGGACAGGGCGCAATCAGCCCCAGCATTTT.

Turning to this clone: One junction end does not reproduce the germline sequence, and a read error may be involved. This chain links TRBV6-5 with TRBJ1-6; 7 positions match TRBD1. The CDR3 contains 15 residues. CDR1 and CDR2 (germline): MNHEY, SVGAGI. The CDR3 protein is CASSYSGQNNSPLHF. The CDR3 DNA is TGTGCCAGCAGCTACTCGGGACAGAATAATTCACCCCTCCACTTT.

The chain carries TRBV2 and TRBJ1-4; TRBD1 might be the D (6 bases). The CDR3 has 14 residues. Germline loops: CDR1 SNHLY, CDR2 FYNNEI. V lost 3 bases and J 7 bases, leaving 12 bases between the germline ends. The CDR3 sequence is CASSDRGQGEKLFF. In DNA form, the CDR3 reads TGTGCCAGCAGTGACCGGGGACAAGGTGAAAAACTGTTTTTT. Full variable domain (rest looked up from reference TRBV2 and TRBJ1-4): EPEVTQTPSHQVTQMGQEVILRCVPISNHLYFYWYRQILGQKVEFLVSFYNNEISEKSEIFDDQFSVERPDGSNFTLKIRSTKLEDSAMYFCASSDRGQGEKLFFGSGTQLSVL.